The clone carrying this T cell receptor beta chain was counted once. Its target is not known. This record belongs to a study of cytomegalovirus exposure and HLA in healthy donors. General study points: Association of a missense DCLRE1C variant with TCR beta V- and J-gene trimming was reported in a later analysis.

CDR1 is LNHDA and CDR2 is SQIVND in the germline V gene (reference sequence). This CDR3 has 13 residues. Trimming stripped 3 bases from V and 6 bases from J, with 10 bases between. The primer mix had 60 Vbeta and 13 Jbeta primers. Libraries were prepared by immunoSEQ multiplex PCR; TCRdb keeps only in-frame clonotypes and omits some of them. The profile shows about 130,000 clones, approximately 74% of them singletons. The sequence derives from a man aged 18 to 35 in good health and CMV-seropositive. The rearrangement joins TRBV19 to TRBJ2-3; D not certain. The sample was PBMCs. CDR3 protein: CASSIDVRDTQYF. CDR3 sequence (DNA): TGTGCCAGTAGTATCGACGTGAGGGATACGCAGTATTTT.